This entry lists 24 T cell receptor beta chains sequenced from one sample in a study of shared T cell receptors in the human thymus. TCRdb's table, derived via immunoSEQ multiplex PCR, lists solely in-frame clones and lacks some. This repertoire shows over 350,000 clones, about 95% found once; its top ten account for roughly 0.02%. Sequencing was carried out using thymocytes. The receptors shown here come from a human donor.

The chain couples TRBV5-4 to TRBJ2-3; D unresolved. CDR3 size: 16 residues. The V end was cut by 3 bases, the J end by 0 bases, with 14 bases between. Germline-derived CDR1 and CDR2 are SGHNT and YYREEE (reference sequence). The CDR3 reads CASSSPNTRSTDTQYF. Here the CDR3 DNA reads TGTGCCAGCAGCTCGCCTAACACCCGAAGCACAGATACGCAGTATTTT.

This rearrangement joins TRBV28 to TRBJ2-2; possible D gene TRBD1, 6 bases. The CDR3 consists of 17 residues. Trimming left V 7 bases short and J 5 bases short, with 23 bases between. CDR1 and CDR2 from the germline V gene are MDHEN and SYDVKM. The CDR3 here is CASTQNWGRGETGELFF. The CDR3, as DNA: TGTGCCAGCACCCAAAATTGGGGCAGGGGAGAAACCGGGGAGCTGTTTTTT.

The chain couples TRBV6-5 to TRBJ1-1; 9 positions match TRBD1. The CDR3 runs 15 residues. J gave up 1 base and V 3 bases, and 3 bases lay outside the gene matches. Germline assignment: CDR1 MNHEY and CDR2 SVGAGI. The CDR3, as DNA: TGTGCCAGCAGTTATCCGGGACAGGGGAACACTGAAGCTTTCTTT. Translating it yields CASSYPGQGNTEAFF.

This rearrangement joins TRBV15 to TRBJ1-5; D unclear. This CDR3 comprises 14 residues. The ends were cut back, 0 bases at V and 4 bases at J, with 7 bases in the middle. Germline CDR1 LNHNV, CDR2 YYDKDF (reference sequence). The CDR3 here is CATSRDSANQPQHF. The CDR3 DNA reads TGTGCCACCAGCAGAGATTCAGCAAATCAGCCCCAGCATTTT.

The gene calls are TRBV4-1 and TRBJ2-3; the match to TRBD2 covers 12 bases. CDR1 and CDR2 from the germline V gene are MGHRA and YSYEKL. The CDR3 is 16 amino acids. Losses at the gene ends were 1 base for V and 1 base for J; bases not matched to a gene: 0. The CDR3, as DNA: TGCGCCAGCAGCCAAGGACTAGCGGGAGGCACAGATACGCAGTATTTT. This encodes CASSQGLAGGTDTQYF.

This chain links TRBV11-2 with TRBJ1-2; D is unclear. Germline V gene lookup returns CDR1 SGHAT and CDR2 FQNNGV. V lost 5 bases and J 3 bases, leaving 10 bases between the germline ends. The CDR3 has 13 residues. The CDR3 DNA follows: TGTGCCAGCAGCCACACACCACACTATGGCTACACCTTC. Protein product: CASSHTPHYGYTF. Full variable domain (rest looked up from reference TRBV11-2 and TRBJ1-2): EAGVAQSPRYKIIEKRQSVAFWCNPISGHATLYWYQQILGQGPKLLIQFQNNGVVDDSQLPKDRFSAERLKGVDSTLKIQPAKLEDSAVYLCASSHTPHYGYTFGSGTRLTVV.

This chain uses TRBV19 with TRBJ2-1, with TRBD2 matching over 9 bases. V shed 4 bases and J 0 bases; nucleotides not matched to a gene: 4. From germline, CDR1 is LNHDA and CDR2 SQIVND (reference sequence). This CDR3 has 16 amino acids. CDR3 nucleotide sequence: TGTGCCAGTAGTAGTAGCGGGGGTCCCTCCTACAATGAGCAGTTCTTC. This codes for CASSSSGGPSYNEQFF.

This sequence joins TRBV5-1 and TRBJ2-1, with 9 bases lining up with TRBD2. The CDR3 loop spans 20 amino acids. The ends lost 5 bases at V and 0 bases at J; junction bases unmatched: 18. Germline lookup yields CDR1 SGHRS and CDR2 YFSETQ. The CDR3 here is CASSLSPGRSGSSSYNEQFF. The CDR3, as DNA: TGCGCCAGCAGTTTATCCCCGGGCCGTAGCGGGAGCAGCTCCTACAATGAGCAGTTCTTC.

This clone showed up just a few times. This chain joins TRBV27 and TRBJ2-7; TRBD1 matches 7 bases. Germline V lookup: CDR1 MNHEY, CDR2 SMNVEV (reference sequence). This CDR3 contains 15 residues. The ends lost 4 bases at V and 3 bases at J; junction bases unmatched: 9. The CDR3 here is CASSWTGHTFYEQYF. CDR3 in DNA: TGTGCCAGCAGTTGGACAGGTCATACCTTCTACGAGCAGTACTTC.

CDR3 residues: CASSQLPGGTGTEAYEQYF. The DNA for the CDR3 is TGTGCCAGCAGCCAACTTCCAGGGGGGACCGGGACTGAAGCCTACGAGCAGTACTTC. The V and J genes are TRBV14 and TRBJ2-7, with a weak D call TRBD1 (7 bases). The V end was cut by 2 bases, the J end by 2 bases, with 25 bases between. CDR3 length: 19 amino acids. Germline V gene sequence: CDR1 SGHDN, CDR2 FVKESK.

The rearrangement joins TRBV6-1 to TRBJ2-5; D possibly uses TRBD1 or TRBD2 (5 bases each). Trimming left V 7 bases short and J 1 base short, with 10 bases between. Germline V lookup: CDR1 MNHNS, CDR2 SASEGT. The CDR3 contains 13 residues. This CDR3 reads CASTYGGQETQYF. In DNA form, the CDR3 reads TGTGCCAGCACGTATGGGGGCCAAGAGACCCAGTACTTC.

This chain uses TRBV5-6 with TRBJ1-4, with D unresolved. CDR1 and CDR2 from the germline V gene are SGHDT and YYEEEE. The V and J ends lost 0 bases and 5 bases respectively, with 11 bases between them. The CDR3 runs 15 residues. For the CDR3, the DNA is TGTGCCAGCAGCTTGGATCTGGGATCCAATGAAAAACTGTTTTTT. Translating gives CASSLDLGSNEKLFF.

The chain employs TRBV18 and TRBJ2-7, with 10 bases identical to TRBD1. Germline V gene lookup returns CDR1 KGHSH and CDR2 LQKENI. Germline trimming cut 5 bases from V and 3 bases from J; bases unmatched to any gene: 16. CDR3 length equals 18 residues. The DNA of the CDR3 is TGTGCCAGCTCAGGAACACGGGACAGGGGTGGCGGGCACTACGAGCAGTACTTC. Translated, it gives CASSGTRDRGGGHYEQYF.

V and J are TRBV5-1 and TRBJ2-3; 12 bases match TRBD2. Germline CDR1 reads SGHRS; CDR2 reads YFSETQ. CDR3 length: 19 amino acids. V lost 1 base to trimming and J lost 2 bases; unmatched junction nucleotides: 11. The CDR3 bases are TGCGCCAGCAGCTTGAAACTAGCGGGAGGACAACCACCCACAGATACGCAGTATTTT. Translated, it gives CASSLKLAGGQPPTDTQYF.

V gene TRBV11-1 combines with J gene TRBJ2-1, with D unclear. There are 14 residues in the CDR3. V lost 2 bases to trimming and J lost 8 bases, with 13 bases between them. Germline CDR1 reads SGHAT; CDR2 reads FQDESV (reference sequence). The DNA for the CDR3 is TGTGCCAGCAGCTTAACTACCCTAATGGATGAGCAGTTCTTC. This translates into CASSLTTLMDEQFF.

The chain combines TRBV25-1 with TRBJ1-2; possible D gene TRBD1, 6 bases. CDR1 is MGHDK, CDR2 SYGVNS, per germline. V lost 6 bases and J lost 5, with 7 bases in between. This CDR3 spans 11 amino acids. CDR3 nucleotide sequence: TGTGCCAGCAGAGGGGGATATGGCTACACCTTC. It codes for CASRGGYGYTF.

The CDR3 spells CASSLYFAGVGTDTQYF. DNA of the CDR3: TGTGCCAGCAGCTTGTACTTCGCGGGAGTAGGCACAGATACGCAGTATTTT. The chain recombines TRBV5-4 with TRBJ2-3, with 7 bases that match TRBD2. Per germline, CDR1 SGHNT and CDR2 YYREEE (reference sequence). This CDR3 spans 17 amino acids. The ends lost 1 base at V and 1 base at J; junction bases unmatched: 9.

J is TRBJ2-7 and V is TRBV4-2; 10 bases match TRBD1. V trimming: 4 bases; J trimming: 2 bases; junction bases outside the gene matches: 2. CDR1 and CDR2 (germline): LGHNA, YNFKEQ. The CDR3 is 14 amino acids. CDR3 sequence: CASSPGTGAYEQYF. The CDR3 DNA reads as TGTGCCAGCAGCCCGGGGACAGGGGCCTACGAGCAGTACTTC.

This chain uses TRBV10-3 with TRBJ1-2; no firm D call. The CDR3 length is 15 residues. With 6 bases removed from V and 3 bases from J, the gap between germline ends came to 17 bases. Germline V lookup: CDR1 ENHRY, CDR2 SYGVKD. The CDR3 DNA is TGTGCCATCAGCCACGAGAGCTTCGGGGACTATGGCTACACCTTC. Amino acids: CAISHESFGDYGYTF.

In DNA, the CDR3 is TGTGCCAGCAGCTTAGTGGGACTAGCGGGAGGGTCCGGGGATACGCAGTATTTT. Translating it yields CASSLVGLAGGSGDTQYF. The V call is TRBV7-9, the J call TRBJ2-3; 16 bases map to TRBD2. This CDR3 has 18 amino acids. Germline V lookup: CDR1 SEHNR, CDR2 FQNEAQ (reference sequence). Trimming took 1 base from V and 6 from J; bases not matched to a gene: 7.

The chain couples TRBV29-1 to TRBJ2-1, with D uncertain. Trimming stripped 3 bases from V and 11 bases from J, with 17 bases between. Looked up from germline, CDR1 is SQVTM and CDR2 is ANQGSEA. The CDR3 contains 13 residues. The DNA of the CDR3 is TGCAGCGTTGACGGCGATAACTCAATGAAGCAGTTCTTC. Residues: CSVDGDNSMKQFF.

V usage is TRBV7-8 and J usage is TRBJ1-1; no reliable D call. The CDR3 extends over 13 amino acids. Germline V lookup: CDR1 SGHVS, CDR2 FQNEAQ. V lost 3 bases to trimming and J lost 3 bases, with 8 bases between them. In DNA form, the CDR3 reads TGTGCCAGCAGCTTTCCAACGTACACTGAAGCTTTCTTT. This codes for CASSFPTYTEAFF.

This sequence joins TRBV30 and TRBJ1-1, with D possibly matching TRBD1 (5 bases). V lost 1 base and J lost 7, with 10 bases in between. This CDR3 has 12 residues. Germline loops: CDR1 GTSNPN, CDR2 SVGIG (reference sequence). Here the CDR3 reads CAWSAGPDEAFF. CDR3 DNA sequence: TGTGCCTGGAGTGCAGGGCCGGATGAAGCTTTCTTT.

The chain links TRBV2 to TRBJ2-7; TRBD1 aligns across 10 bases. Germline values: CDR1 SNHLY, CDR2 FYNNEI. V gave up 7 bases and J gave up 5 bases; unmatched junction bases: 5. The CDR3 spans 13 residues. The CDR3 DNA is TGTGCCAGCACCCAGGACAGGGGGGACGAGCAGTACTTC. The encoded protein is CASTQDRGDEQYF.